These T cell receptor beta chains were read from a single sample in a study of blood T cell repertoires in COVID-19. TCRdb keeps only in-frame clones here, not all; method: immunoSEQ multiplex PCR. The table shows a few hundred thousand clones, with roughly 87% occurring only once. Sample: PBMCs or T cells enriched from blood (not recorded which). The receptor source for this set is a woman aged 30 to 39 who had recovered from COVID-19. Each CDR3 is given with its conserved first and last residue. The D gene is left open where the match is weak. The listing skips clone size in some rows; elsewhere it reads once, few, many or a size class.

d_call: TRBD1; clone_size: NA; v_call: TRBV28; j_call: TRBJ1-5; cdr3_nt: TGTGCCATCATGCCCCGACAGGGTGGACAGCCCCAGCATTTT; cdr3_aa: CAIMPRQGGQPQHF
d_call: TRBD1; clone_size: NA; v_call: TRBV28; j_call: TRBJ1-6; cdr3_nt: TGTGCCAGCAACCGACCGGGACAGCTTATCTATAATTCACCCCTCCACTTT; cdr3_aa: CASNRPGQLIYNSPLHF
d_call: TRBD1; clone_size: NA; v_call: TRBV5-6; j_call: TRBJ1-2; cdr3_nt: TGTGCCAGCAGCTCGACAGGGGGCGGTTATGGCTACACCTTC; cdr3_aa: CASSSTGGGYGYTF
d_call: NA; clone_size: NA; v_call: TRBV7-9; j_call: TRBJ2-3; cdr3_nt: TGTGCCAGCAGCCCCCAGGGAGATACGCAGTATTTT; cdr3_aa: CASSPQGDTQYF
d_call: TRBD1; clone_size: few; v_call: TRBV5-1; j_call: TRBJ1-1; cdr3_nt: TGCGCCAGCAGCTCCCAGGTTCGGACAGGCGCCGAAGAAGCTTTCTTT; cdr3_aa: CASSSQVRTGAEEAFF
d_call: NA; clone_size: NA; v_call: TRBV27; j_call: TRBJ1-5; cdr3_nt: TGTGCCAGCACTCTTAGCAATCAGCCCCAGCATTTT; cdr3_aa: CASTLSNQPQHF
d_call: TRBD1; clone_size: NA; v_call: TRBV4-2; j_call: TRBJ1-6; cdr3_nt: TGTGCCAGCAGCCAGGAGACAGGGCTTAATTCACCCCTCCACTTT; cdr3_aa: CASSQETGLNSPLHF
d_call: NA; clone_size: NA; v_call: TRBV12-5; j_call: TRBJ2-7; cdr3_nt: TGTGCTAGTGGCTCAGGGTTCTCCGAGCAGTACTTC; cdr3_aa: CASGSGFSEQYF
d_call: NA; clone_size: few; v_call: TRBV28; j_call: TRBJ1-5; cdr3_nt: TGTGCCGGTGGGAGCATTTTGTATAGCAATCAGCCCCAGCATTTT; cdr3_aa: CAGGSILYSNQPQHF
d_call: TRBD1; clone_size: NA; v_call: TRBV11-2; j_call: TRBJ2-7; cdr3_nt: TGTGCCAGCACAGGACAGGGGTCCTCCTACGAGCAGTACTTC; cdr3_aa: CASTGQGSSYEQYF
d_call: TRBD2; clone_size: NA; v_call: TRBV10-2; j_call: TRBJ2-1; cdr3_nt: TGCGCCAGCAGGCCGGGGGGGGTAAATGAGCAGTTCTTC; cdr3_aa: CASRPGGVNEQFF
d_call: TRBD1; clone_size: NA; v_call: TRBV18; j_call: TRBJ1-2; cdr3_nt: TGTGCCAGCTCCCACGGGACAGGGACTTCGGGTGGCTACACCTTC; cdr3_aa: CASSHGTGTSGGYTF
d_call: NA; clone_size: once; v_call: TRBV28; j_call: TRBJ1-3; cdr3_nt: TGTGCCAGCAGACTACAGGGCGTCTCTGGAAACACCATATATTTT; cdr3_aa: CASRLQGVSGNTIYF
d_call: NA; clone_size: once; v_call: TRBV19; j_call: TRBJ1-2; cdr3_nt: TGTGCCAGCGACGGAGCAACTAACTATGGCTACACCTTC; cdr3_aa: CASDGATNYGYTF
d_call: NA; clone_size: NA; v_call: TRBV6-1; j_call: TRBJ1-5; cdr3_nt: TGTGCCAGCAGTGAAATTACACCCCATAGCAATCAGCCCCAGCATTTT; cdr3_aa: CASSEITPHSNQPQHF
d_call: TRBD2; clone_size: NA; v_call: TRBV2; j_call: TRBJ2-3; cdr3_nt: TGTGCCAGCAGTGAAATGGCGGGGGAGGTAGATACGCAGTATTTT; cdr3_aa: CASSEMAGEVDTQYF
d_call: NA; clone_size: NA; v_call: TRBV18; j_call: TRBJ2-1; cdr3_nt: TGTGCCAGCTCACTATCGTCTGGGACTTCCTACAATGAGCAGTTCTTC; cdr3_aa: CASSLSSGTSYNEQFF
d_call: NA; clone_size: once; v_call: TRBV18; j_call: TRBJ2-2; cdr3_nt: TGTGCCAGCTCACCAAACAGGGCGGACACCGGGGAGCTGTTTTTT; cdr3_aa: CASSPNRADTGELFF
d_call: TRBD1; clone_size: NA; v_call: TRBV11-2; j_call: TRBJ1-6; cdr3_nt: TGTGCCAGCAGGGCGGAGGGGACAGCGATATATAATTCACCCCTCCACTTT; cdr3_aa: CASRAEGTAIYNSPLHF
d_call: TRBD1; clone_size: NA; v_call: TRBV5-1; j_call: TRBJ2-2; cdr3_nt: TGCGCCAGCAGCTTACAGGGGGCTAACTGGGAGCTGTTTTTT; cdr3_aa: CASSLQGANWELFF
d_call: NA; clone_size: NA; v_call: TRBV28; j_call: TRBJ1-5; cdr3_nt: TGTGCCAGCAGTCCCGCCCGGCGGGCGTTTCAGCCCCAGCATTTT; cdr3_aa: CASSPARRAFQPQHF
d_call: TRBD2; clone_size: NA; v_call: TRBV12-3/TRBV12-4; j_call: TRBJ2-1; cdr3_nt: TGTGCCAGCAGTCCCCGACGGGGAGCGGGAAAGTTCTTC; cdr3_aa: CASSPRRGAGKFF
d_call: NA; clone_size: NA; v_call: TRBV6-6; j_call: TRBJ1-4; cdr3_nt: TGTGCCAGCAGTGCGTCTGCAACTAATGAAAAACTGTTTTTT; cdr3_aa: CASSASATNEKLFF
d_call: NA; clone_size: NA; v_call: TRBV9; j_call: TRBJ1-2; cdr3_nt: TGTGCCAGCAGCGTAGGGGGAGAGGGAATCGGCTACACCTTC; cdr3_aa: CASSVGGEGIGYTF
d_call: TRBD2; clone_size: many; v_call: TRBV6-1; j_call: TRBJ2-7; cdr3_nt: TGTGCCAGCAGTGAAGCACTAGCGGGCTCCTACGAGCAGTACTTC; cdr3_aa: CASSEALAGSYEQYF
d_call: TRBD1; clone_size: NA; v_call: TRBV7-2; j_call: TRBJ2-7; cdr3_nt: TGTGCCAGCAGCTTAGGAAGGGGGCAGGAGCAGTACTTC; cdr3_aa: CASSLGRGQEQYF
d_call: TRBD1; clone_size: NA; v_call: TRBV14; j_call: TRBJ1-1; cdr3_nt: TGTGCCAGCAGCCAGAAAGGGACAGGGAGGAACACTGAAGCTTTCTTT; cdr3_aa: CASSQKGTGRNTEAFF
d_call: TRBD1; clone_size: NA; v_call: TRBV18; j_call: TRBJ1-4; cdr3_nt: TGTGCCAGCTCACGATACGAGCAGGGGGCTTATGAAAAACTGTTTTTT; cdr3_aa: CASSRYEQGAYEKLFF
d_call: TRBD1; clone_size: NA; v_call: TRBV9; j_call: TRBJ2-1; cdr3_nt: TGTGCCAGCAGCGGCCAGGGGGCGGATGAGCAGTTCTTC; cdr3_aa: CASSGQGADEQFF
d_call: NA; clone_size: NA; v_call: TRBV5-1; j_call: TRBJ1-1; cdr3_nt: TGCGCCAGCAGCTCCCAGCGCCAGAACACTGAAGCTTTCTTT; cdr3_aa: CASSSQRQNTEAFF
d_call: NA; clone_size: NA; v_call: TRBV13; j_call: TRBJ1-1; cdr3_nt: TGTGCCAGCAGCTTAGGCATCGGGAGAGAAGCTTTCTTT; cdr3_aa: CASSLGIGREAFF
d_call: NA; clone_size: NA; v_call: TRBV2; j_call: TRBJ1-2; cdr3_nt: TGTGCCAGCAGTGGGAGAGCCTTCTATGGCTACACCTTC; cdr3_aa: CASSGRAFYGYTF
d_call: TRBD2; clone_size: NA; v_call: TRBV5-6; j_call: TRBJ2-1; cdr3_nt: TGTGCCAGCAGCTCGGGACTAGCGGGAGTTTACAATGAGCAGTTCTTC; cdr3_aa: CASSSGLAGVYNEQFF
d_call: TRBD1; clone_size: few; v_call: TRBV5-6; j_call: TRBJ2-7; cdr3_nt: TGTGCCAGCAGCTTGGTACAGGGGGAAGAGCAGTACTTC; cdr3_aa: CASSLVQGEEQYF
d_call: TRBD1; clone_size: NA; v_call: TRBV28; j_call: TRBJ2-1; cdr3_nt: TGTGCCAGCAGCCCGGACAGGGAAGATATCAATGAGCAGTTCTTC; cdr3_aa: CASSPDREDINEQFF
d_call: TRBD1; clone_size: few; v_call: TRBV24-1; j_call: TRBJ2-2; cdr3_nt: TGTGCCACCAGTGATCCCCCGGGACAGGAAAACACCGGGGAGCTGTTTTTT; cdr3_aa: CATSDPPGQENTGELFF
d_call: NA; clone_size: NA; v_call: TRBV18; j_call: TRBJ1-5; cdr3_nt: TGTGCCAGCTCACCGGCGACGGGAAATCAGCCCCAGCATTTT; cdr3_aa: CASSPATGNQPQHF
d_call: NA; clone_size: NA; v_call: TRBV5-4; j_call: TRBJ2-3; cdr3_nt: TGTGCCAGCAGCTTTTTAGGAGTAGACACAGATACGCAGTATTTT; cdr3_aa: CASSFLGVDTDTQYF
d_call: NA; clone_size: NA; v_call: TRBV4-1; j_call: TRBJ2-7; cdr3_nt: TGCGCCAGCAGCAGTGGCAGAGAGCAGTACTTC; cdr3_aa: CASSSGREQYF
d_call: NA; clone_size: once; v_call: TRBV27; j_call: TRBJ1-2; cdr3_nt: TGTGCCAGCAGGCCCGCGGGGGGCGATGGCTACACCTTC; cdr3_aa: CASRPAGGDGYTF
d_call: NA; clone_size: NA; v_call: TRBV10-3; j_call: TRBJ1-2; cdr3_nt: TGTGCCATCATGGAGGGGACCAACTATGGCTACACCTTC; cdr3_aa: CAIMEGTNYGYTF
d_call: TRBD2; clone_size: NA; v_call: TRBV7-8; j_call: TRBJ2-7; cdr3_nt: TGTGCCAGCAGCTTAGCGCTTTTGGGTGCTAGCGGGCGCTCCTACGAGCAGTACTTC; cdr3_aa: CASSLALLGASGRSYEQYF
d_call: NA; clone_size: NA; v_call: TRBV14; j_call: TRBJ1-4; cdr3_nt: TGTGCCAGCAGCCCAAGTGGGGCAGGGTACGAAAAACTGTTTTTT; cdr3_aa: CASSPSGAGYEKLFF
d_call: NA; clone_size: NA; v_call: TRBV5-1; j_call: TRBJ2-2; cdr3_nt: TGCGCCAGCAGCCTCGGCGGGTCGAACACCGGGGAGCTGTTTTTT; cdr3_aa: CASSLGGSNTGELFF
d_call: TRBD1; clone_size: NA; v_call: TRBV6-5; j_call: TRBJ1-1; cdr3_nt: TGTGCCAGCATTGGGACAGGGGGCCGGACTGAAGCTTTCTTT; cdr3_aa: CASIGTGGRTEAFF
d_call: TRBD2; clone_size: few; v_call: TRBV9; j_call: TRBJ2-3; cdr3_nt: TGTGCCAGCAGCGCAACGACTAGCGGGGGTGCAGATACGCAGTATTTT; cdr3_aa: CASSATTSGGADTQYF